The rows below give T cell receptor beta chains drawn from one sample of a study of cytomegalovirus exposure and HLA in healthy donors. Method: immunoSEQ multiplex PCR; TCRdb's copy keeps in-frame clones and lacks some. The table lists around 110,000 clones, around 86% of them singletons. What was sequenced was PBMCs. The receptor set was obtained from a man aged 25 to 45 in good health and CMV-seronegative. Both conserved end residues are part of each CDR3. Each record gives: V gene, CDR3 protein.

V: TRBV7-8
CDR3: CASSNRQAYEQYF

V: TRBV27
CDR3: CASSLTRLKQRHEQYF

V: TRBV2
CDR3: CASSELVAGEETQYF

V: TRBV28
CDR3: CASSLAGRTAYEQYF

V: TRBV4-2
CDR3: CASSPQGPGGEETQYF

V: TRBV13
CDR3: CASSFGAGGSYNEQFF

V: TRBV29-1
CDR3: CSGDVGGAKGYTF

V: TRBV5-4
CDR3: CASSSKSPDTQYF

V: TRBV10-1
CDR3: CASSEWRGQGSDTQYF

V: TRBV28
CDR3: CASSHERGSSYNEQFF

V: TRBV25-1
CDR3: CTSSSWEGSSYEQYF

V: TRBV7-9
CDR3: CATGSVGQGSNEQFF

V: TRBV5-1
CDR3: CASSSGQGAYNSPLHF

V: TRBV6-5
CDR3: CASSYSGASWEQYF

V: TRBV7-8
CDR3: CASSLESREQFF

V: TRBV19
CDR3: CASSILGRYSNQPQHF

V: TRBV7-6
CDR3: CASSDPTEASYNEQFF

V: TRBV5-1
CDR3: CASSLADRPGGYTF

V: TRBV4-1
CDR3: CASSQNPSGRSGYTF

V: TRBV27
CDR3: CASRTSGGVRGTQYF

V: TRBV5-5
CDR3: CASSLVPSEGYGYTF

V: TRBV6-1
CDR3: CASTPTGTPNYGYTF

V: TRBV10-3
CDR3: CAISPQGYNQPQHF

V: TRBV19
CDR3: CASSIRQGRQFF

V: TRBV5-4
CDR3: CASSFLGGEQYF

V: TRBV5-4
CDR3: CASSLGRGKNEKLFF

V: TRBV7-9
CDR3: CASSRAGTLYEQYF

V: TRBV28
CDR3: CASSPQTGGYGYTF